This T cell receptor beta chain is drawn from a study of blood T cell repertoires in COVID-19. Study overall: Sites in the United States, Italy and Spain provided acute and convalescent COVID-19 samples. Nucleic acid was either cDNA or gDNA, and it came from T cells, B-cell-depleted T cells, or PBMCs.

Per the original methods: Counts of nucleated cells, estimated from reference gene primer amplification, were obtained. This table comes from immunoSEQ multiplex PCR, and its TCRdb copy is limited to in-frame clones, with some not included. The V and J calls and clone size are taken from that table; D and trimming were inferred from the DNA. The sample holds roughly 50,000 clones; 90% are singletons and the top ten take under 6.5%. Germline V lookup: CDR1 GTSNPN, CDR2 SVGIG (reference sequence). There are 15 residues in the CDR3. Deletions cut 0 bases from V and 4 bases from J, with 15 bases between.

This clonotype originated in an older man with acute or convalescent COVID-19. This chain joins TRBV30 and TRBJ1-2; possibly TRBD1 for D (6 bases). Sequenced: peripheral blood. The CDR3 here is CAWSVPAGAPYGYTF. The CDR3 DNA is TGTGCCTGGAGTGTACCGGCAGGGGCCCCCTATGGCTACACCTTC.